Below, 24 T cell receptor beta chains from the same sample are listed, as sequenced in a study of early T cells in non-severe SARS-CoV-2 infection. Using its own MiXCR run on the 5' RACE reads, TCRdb lists one record per CDR3 protein. The table lists about 97,000 distinct CDR3 sequences, under 15% of them singletons. Source material: whole blood. These receptors were taken from an adult who was a healthcare worker with PCR-confirmed SARS-CoV-2 infection or an uninfected control (not recorded which).

The sample holds a few counts of this clonotype. This rearrangement joins TRBV29-1 to TRBJ1-1; D might be TRBD1 (5 bases). V gave up 7 bases and J gave up 5 bases, with 17 bases separating them. Germline V gene lookup returns CDR1 SQVTM and CDR2 ANQGSEA. This CDR3 is built from 13 residues. The CDR3 bases are TGCAGCGGCTGGGTGACGGGGGGGACTGAAGCTTTCTTT. Translating gives CSGWVTGGTEAFF. Filled out from reference TRBV29-1 and TRBJ1-1, the complete variable domain reads SAVISQKPSRDICQRGTSLTIQCQVDSQVTMMFWYRQQPGQSLTLIATANQGSEATYESGFVIDKFPISRPNLTFSTLTVSNMSPEDSSIYLCSGWVTGGTEAFFGQGTRLTVV.

Many counts were recorded for this clonotype. V and J are TRBV9 and TRBJ1-4; D may be TRBD1 (5 bases). This CDR3 spans 13 amino acids. Trimming cost V 7 bases and J 5 bases, with 12 bases left between them. Germline loops: CDR1 SGDLS, CDR2 YYNGEE. CDR3 residues: CASSQAPNEKLFF. The CDR3 nucleotides are TGTGCCAGCTCACAGGCCCCCAATGAAAAACTGTTTTTT.

The V call is TRBV27, the J call TRBJ2-1; a weak D match, TRBD2 (5 bases). The CDR3 totals 11 residues. V shed 3 bases and J shed 9 bases, with 6 bases lying between them. Germline CDR1 MNHEY, CDR2 SMNVEV (reference sequence). The CDR3 DNA is TGTGCCAGCAGTTTCGGAGGTGAGCAGTTCTTC. Amino acids: CASSFGGEQFF.

This clonotype came up many times. Because the CDR3's place on the DNA is in doubt, the DNA is left out and the CDR3 is given as listed by TCRdb. The chain has TRBV21-1 and TRBJ1-4; the table's TRBD1 call for D was not verified on the DNA. TRBV21-1 is flagged as a pseudogene. Inclusive of both ends, the CDR3 amounts to 16 amino acids. CDR3 protein: CASSKGKGGLMKNCFF.

This clonotype was detected ten times or more. J is TRBJ2-5 and V is TRBV29-1, with D possibly being TRBD1 or TRBD2 (6 bases each). V was clipped by 6 bases and J by 2 bases, with 16 bases between them. The CDR3 spans 14 residues. Germline V gene lookup returns CDR1 SQVTM and CDR2 ANQGSEA. The CDR3 loop is CSVNAGHTQETQYF. The CDR3, as DNA: TGCAGCGTAAATGCGGGACATACGCAAGAGACCCAGTACTTC. The full variable domain, with the rest looked up from reference TRBV29-1 and TRBJ2-5, is SAVISQKPSRDICQRGTSLTIQCQVDSQVTMMFWYRQQPGQSLTLIATANQGSEATYESGFVIDKFPISRPNLTFSTLTVSNMSPEDSSIYLCSVNAGHTQETQYFGPGTRLLVL.

The chain combines TRBV20-1 with TRBJ2-1; TRBD2 is a possible D gene (5 bases). The CDR3 has 11 residues. The germline V and J ends were trimmed by 7 bases and 4 bases, with 8 bases remaining between them. Germline V gene lookup returns CDR1 DFQATT and CDR2 SNEGSKA (reference sequence). The CDR3 is CSGERYNEQFF. Written as DNA, the CDR3 is TGCAGTGGGGAGCGGTACAATGAGCAGTTCTTC.

This clonotype was seen a few times. The V gene is TRBV7-8, the J gene TRBJ2-7, with TRBD1 identical over 10 bases. The CDR3 consists of 16 residues. The trim removed 0 bases at V and 5 bases at J, leaving 7 bases unmatched. CDR1 SGHVS and CDR2 FQNEAQ come from the germline V gene. The CDR3 protein is CASSLAFRDRGHEQYF. In DNA form, the CDR3 reads TGTGCCAGCAGCTTAGCTTTCCGGGACAGGGGTCACGAGCAGTACTTC.

This clonotype was observed a handful of times. The genes are TRBV5-1 and TRBJ1-4; TRBD1 is a possible D gene (5 bases). V shed 4 bases and J shed 7 bases, with 14 bases lying between them. The CDR3 runs 14 residues. Germline values: CDR1 SGHRS, CDR2 YFSETQ. The CDR3 sequence is CASSLGGPGEKLFF. In nucleotides, the CDR3 is TGCGCCAGCAGCCTGGGGGGTCCCGGTGAAAAACTGTTTTTT.

There are many counts of this clonotype. The V gene is TRBV30, the J gene TRBJ2-3; 12 nucleotides match TRBD2. This CDR3 region has 16 residues. The J segment lost 5 bases and the V segment lost 2 bases, leaving 8 bases of the junction unmatched. Germline CDR1 GTSNPN, CDR2 SVGIG (reference sequence). The CDR3, as DNA: TGTGCCTGGAGTAAGGCAGGGGGACTAGCGGGAGATACGCAGTATTTT. This translates into CAWSKAGGLAGDTQYF.

The chain employs TRBV9 and TRBJ2-1; 7 bases are a match to TRBD2. CDR1 and CDR2 (germline): SGDLS, YYNGEE. The CDR3 spans 15 residues. The junction had 7 bases not matched to a gene; V was cut back by 3 bases and J by 4 bases. CDR3 DNA sequence: TGTGCCAGCAGCGCGGCGGGAGTTGGGTACAATGAGCAGTTCTTC. Amino acid sequence: CASSAAGVGYNEQFF.

Note on this clonotype: Compared with germline, one end of the junction differs, possibly owing to a read error. The CDR3 reads CVTSRSTGGEETQYF. The CDR3 nucleotides read TGTGTCACCAGCAGATCCACAGGGGGCGAAGAGACCCAGTACTTC. The chain couples TRBV15 to TRBJ2-5; 9 bases line up with TRBD1. In germline, CDR1 is LNHNV, CDR2 YYDKDF (reference sequence). This CDR3 spans 15 amino acids. The full variable domain, completed using reference TRBV15 and TRBJ2-5, is DAMVIQNPRYQVTQFGKPVTLSCSQTLNHNVMYWYQQKSSQAPKLLFHYYDKDFNNEADTPDNFQSRRPNTSFCFLDIRSPGLGDTAMYLCVTSRSTGGEETQYFGPGTRLLVL.

There are a few counts of this clonotype. The J gene is TRBJ1-1, the V gene TRBV29-1, with D possibly matching TRBD1 (5 bases). Germline V lookup: CDR1 SQVTM, CDR2 ANQGSEA. The CDR3 has 13 residues. The ends were cut back, 6 bases at V and 1 base at J, with 12 bases in the middle. The CDR3 DNA reads as TGCAGCGTGCAGGACACTCGGAACACTGAAGCTTTCTTT. Its translation is CSVQDTRNTEAFF. Using reference TRBV29-1 and TRBJ1-1 for the parts outside the CDR3, the full variable domain is SAVISQKPSRDICQRGTSLTIQCQVDSQVTMMFWYRQQPGQSLTLIATANQGSEATYESGFVIDKFPISRPNLTFSTLTVSNMSPEDSSIYLCSVQDTRNTEAFFGQGTRLTVV.

This clonotype appeared a few times. The chain is built from TRBV2 and TRBJ2-3; perhaps TRBD2 as D (6 bases). The CDR3 length is 15 residues. Trimming cost V 6 bases and J 4 bases, with 17 bases left between them. Germline CDR1 SNHLY, CDR2 FYNNEI. The CDR3 DNA follows: TGTGCCAGCAGCCCAAACGGGGGTGGTGCAGATACGCAGTATTTT. Its protein is CASSPNGGGADTQYF.

The V and J genes are TRBV28 and TRBJ2-1, with 8 bases that match TRBD1. V dropped 4 bases and J dropped 2; count of bases not matched to a gene: 4. The CDR3 totals 15 residues. CDR1 and CDR2 from the germline V gene are MDHEN and SYDVKM. CDR3 residues: CASSSRTGTYNEQFF. CDR3 DNA sequence: TGTGCCAGCAGTTCCCGGACAGGGACCTACAATGAGCAGTTCTTC.

This clonotype was detected ten times or more. V and J are TRBV12-3 or TRBV12-4 and TRBJ2-5, with D possibly TRBD1 on 5 matching bases. The CDR3 consists of 14 residues. With 3 bases removed from V and 2 bases from J, the gap between germline ends came to 10 bases. CDR3 sequence: CASSFGQGQETQYF. The CDR3, as DNA: TGTGCCAGCAGTTTCGGGCAGGGACAAGAGACCCAGTACTTC.

This clonotype has ten or more counts. This rearrangement joins TRBV5-5 to TRBJ2-1; 9 bases map to TRBD2. Per the germline V gene, CDR1 is SGHKS and CDR2 is YYEKEE (reference sequence). This CDR3 is built from 14 residues. V lost 0 bases and J lost 9; bases outside the gene matches: 4. As DNA, the CDR3 is TGTGCCAGCAGCTTGGTAGCGGGAGCGGTTGAGCAGTTCTTC. It specifies CASSLVAGAVEQFF.

Ten or more counts support this clonotype. The chain is built from TRBV24-1 and TRBJ2-3, with TRBD2 matching over 11 bases. CDR1 and CDR2 (germline): KGHDR, SFDVKD. The CDR3 consists of 16 residues. With 5 bases clipped from V and 2 bases from J, the junction kept 5 bases outside the gene matches. CDR3 loop: CATSVQLAGVTDTQYF. DNA of the CDR3: TGTGCCACCAGTGTCCAACTAGCGGGAGTCACAGATACGCAGTATTTT.

This clonotype showed up just a few times. The gene calls are TRBV2 and TRBJ1-1; maybe TRBD1 (6 bases). CDR1 SNHLY and CDR2 FYNNEI come from the germline V gene. V lost 6 bases and J 7 bases, leaving 12 bases between the germline ends. The CDR3 length is 12 residues. CDR3 residues: CASSRGFGEAFF. The CDR3 coding sequence is TGTGCCAGCAGCAGGGGCTTTGGTGAAGCTTTCTTT.

V is TRBV27 and J is TRBJ2-1; 8 nucleotides align to TRBD2. After removal of 5 bases from V and 0 bases from J, the junction contained 3 bases not matched to a gene. Germline V CDR1 and CDR2: MNHEY, SMNVEV (reference sequence). The CDR3 covers 15 residues. The CDR3 region has the DNA TGTGCCAGCAGTCAGACTAGCGTCTCCTACAATGAGCAGTTCTTC. Amino acids: CASSQTSVSYNEQFF.

The J gene is TRBJ2-1, the V gene TRBV12-3 or TRBV12-4; D is ambiguous. The CDR3 is made up of 13 amino acids. The germline V and J ends were trimmed by 7 bases and 8 bases, with 15 bases remaining between them. This chain's CDR3 is CASNILGTDEQFF. The DNA for the CDR3 is TGTGCCAGCAACATACTGGGAACGGATGAGCAGTTCTTC.

This clonotype was picked up a small number of times. The chain links TRBV6-1 to TRBJ1-1; D uncertain. The CDR3 loop spans 12 amino acids. Trimming left V 8 bases short and J 3 bases short, with 10 bases between. The germline V gene encodes CDR1 MNHNS and CDR2 SASEGT. Here the CDR3 DNA reads TGTGCCAGCTCCTCGGGCTACACTGAAGCTTTCTTT. Translation gives CASSSGYTEAFF.

The rearrangement joins TRBV28 to TRBJ1-2; D possibly corresponds to TRBD1 (5 bases). The CDR3 extends over 15 amino acids. V was trimmed by 2 bases and J by 4 bases, leaving 14 bases between them. CDR1 MDHEN and CDR2 SYDVKM come from the germline V gene. The CDR3 loop reads CASSLTAGKGYGYTF. The CDR3 nucleotides are TGTGCCAGCAGTTTAACGGCAGGGAAGGGCTATGGCTACACCTTC.

The V and J genes are TRBV12-3 or TRBV12-4 and TRBJ2-1; D not resolved. There are 12 residues in the CDR3. Trimming stripped 7 bases from V and 12 bases from J, with 16 bases between. The CDR3 loop is CASTVRLGSQFF. As DNA, the CDR3 is TGTGCCAGCACTGTTAGGCTGGGTTCGCAGTTCTTC.

This clonotype appeared many times. Since a much larger clone is just one base distant, this may be a read error. Since the CDR3 does not end with the conserved phenylalanine or tryptophan, this likely comes from a read error. The chain links TRBV7-2 to TRBJ2-1, with 11 positions matching TRBD2. Germline assignment: CDR1 SGHTA and CDR2 FQGNSA. V was pared by 5 bases and J by 1 base, with 10 bases of the junction left unmatched. The CDR3 has 18 amino acids. CDR3 sequence: CASSLRLAGTGSYNEQFS. Written as DNA, the CDR3 is TGTGCCAGCAGCCTGAGACTAGCGGGAACAGGTTCCTACAATGAGCAGTTCTCC.